The clone carrying this T cell receptor beta chain turned up a few times. Its matching antigen is unknown. TCRdb fed the RT-PCR reads into MiXCR, producing one record per CDR3 protein. The repertoire holds about 520,000 distinct CDR3 sequences, under 8.5% seen once, with about an eighth in the top ten. The data belong to a study of response to subunit inactivated influenza vaccine. General study points: The authors put forward the suggestion that each seasonal influenza vaccination may bring in only a limited number of new T cells.

V was clipped by 0 bases and J by 2 bases, with 11 bases between them. Germline CDR1 is SGDLS and CDR2 is YYNGEE. CDR3 length equals 15 residues. The rearrangement uses TRBV9 and TRBJ2-5, with D possibly TRBD2 on 6 matching bases. This clonotype was obtained from a man aged 45 to 75 who received an inactivated influenza vaccine. The source was PBMCs from blood, collected roughly 24 months after vaccination. CDR3 sequence (DNA): TGTGCCAGCAGCGTAGGGGGACTTCTACAAGAGACCCAGTACTTC. Translating gives CASSVGGLLQETQYF. The full variable domain, completed using reference TRBV9 and TRBJ2-5, is DSGVTQTPKHLITATGQRVTLRCSPRSGDLSVYWYQQSLDQGLQFLIQYYNGEERAKGNILERFSAQQFPDLHSELNLSSLELGDSALYFCASSVGGLLQETQYFGPGTRLLVL.